One sample yielded the 7 T cell receptor beta chains listed below, sequenced in a study of blood T cell repertoires in COVID-19. Measured with immunoSEQ multiplex PCR; TCRdb has only the in-frame clones, and not every one. This table has under 95,000 clones, about 85% appearing once. The sample comprised peripheral blood. The receptor set was obtained from a woman older than 75 with COVID-19, enrolled during active disease.

CDR3 DNA: TGTGCCAGCACCCACTCGGCTGGCGGTAATGAAAAACTGTTTTTT. Its translation is CASTHSAGGNEKLFF. The chain links TRBV28 to TRBJ1-4; D uncertain. The germline V and J ends were trimmed by 7 bases and 4 bases, with 16 bases remaining between them. This CDR3 contains 15 residues. Germline loops: CDR1 MDHEN, CDR2 SYDVKM.

This clone has a handful of counts. The chain uses TRBV4-1 and TRBJ1-3, with D possibly matching TRBD1 (5 bases). Trimming removed 4 bases at V and 0 bases at J, with 10 bases between. CDR3 length: 15 amino acids. From germline, CDR1 is MGHRA and CDR2 YSYEKL. For the CDR3, the DNA is TGCGCCAGCAGCCTACAGGACCTCTCTGGAAACACCATATATTTT. Its translation: CASSLQDLSGNTIYF.

The chain joins TRBV5-5 to TRBJ2-7, with TRBD1 as a possible D gene (5 bases). This CDR3 has 15 amino acids. V dropped 2 bases and J dropped 2 bases, with 14 bases sitting between them. Per germline, CDR1 SGHKS and CDR2 YYEKEE (reference sequence). The CDR3: CASSFLARAPYEQYF. In nucleotides, the CDR3 is TGTGCCAGCAGCTTTCTTGCCAGGGCGCCCTACGAGCAGTACTTC.

The V call is TRBV5-1, the J call TRBJ2-7, with D unresolved. Germline V gene lookup returns CDR1 SGHRS and CDR2 YFSETQ. This CDR3 has 12 amino acids. Trimming removed 4 bases at V and 5 bases at J, with 10 bases between. This CDR3 is CASSPGDNEQYF. In nucleotides, the CDR3 is TGCGCCAGCAGCCCGGGTGATAACGAGCAGTACTTC.

V and J are TRBV28 and TRBJ2-7; TRBD1 might be the D (5 bases). The CDR3 sequence is 12 residues long. Germline loops: CDR1 MDHEN, CDR2 SYDVKM. Trimming removed 8 bases from V and 7 bases from J, with 15 bases in between. CDR3 nucleotide sequence: TGTGCCAGCGGCGGCAGGGTAAATGAGCAGTACTTC. It specifies CASGGRVNEQYF.

The chain links TRBV19 to TRBJ1-6; 10 nucleotides align to TRBD1. The V gene end was trimmed by 4 bases and the J gene end by 10 bases; junction bases not matched to a gene: 10. CDR1 is LNHDA and CDR2 is SQIVND in the germline V gene (reference sequence). The CDR3 has 16 amino acids. The CDR3 here is CASSNLGTGAQSPLHF. Written as DNA, the CDR3 is TGTGCCAGTAGTAACCTTGGGACAGGGGCTCAGTCACCCCTCCACTTT. Supplemented by reference TRBV19 and TRBJ1-6, the full variable domain reads DGGITQSPKYLFRKEGQNVTLSCEQNLNHDAMYWYRQDPGQGLRLIYYSQIVNDFQKGDIAEGYSVSREKKESFPLTVTSAQKNPTAFYLCASSNLGTGAQSPLHFGNGTRLTVT.

The gene calls are TRBV6-6 and TRBJ2-2, with 8 bases fitting TRBD1. In germline, CDR1 is MNHNY, CDR2 SVGAGI (reference sequence). V dropped 5 bases and J dropped 7; count of bases not matched to a gene: 3. This CDR3 is 13 amino acids long. CDR3 DNA: TGTGCCAGCAGTGTTGACAGGGGCGGGGAGCTGTTTTTT. Its protein product is CASSVDRGGELFF.